This entry lists 10 T cell receptor beta chains sequenced from one sample in a study of Ad26.COV2.S vaccination and SARS-CoV-2 variants. Treatment defined: around 19 received Ad26.COV2.S at low or high dose, single or two shots; five or six received placebo; per-sample allocation not given. At day 63 after the first vaccine or placebo injection, samples were drawn. Profiling relied on immunoSEQ multiplex PCR, and the TCRdb table lists in-frame clones only, not all of them. The sample has about 480,000 clones; around nine tenths are singletons. Specimen: peripheral blood, collected in a trial of Ad26.COV2.S vaccine versus placebo. All receptors come from a person aged 18-65 years who received the Ad26.COV2.S COVID-19 vaccine or a placebo.

This sequence joins TRBV27 and TRBJ2-7, with 9 bases aligning to TRBD1. The length of the CDR3 is 16 residues. Germline V lookup: CDR1 MNHEY, CDR2 SMNVEV (reference sequence). J lost 3 bases, V lost 2 bases, and 8 bases had no gene match. The chain's CDR3 is CASSLGPATGGYEQYF. As DNA, the CDR3 is TGTGCCAGCAGTTTAGGCCCCGCGACAGGGGGCTACGAGCAGTACTTC.

The chain carries TRBV21-1 and TRBJ1-5; TRBD1, the table's D call, lacks a check against the DNA. TRBV21-1 is noted as a pseudogene. CDR3 length equals 16 residues. CDR3 in amino acids: CASQTETGPSNQPQHF. The CDR3 DNA sequence: TGTGCCAGCCAAACAGAGACAGGACCTAGCAATCAGCCCCAGCATTTT.

The chain links TRBV6-5 to TRBJ2-7, with 11 bases identical to TRBD2. This CDR3 is built from 15 residues. Unmatched junction bases numbered 4, after V lost 4 bases and J lost 2 bases. The germline V gene has CDR1 MNHEY and CDR2 SVGAGI. The CDR3 region has the DNA TGTGCCAGCAGTTCTCTAGCGGGAGGAACCTACGAGCAGTACTTC. Protein: CASSSLAGGTYEQYF.

This clone showed up just a few times. The chain is built from TRBV19 and TRBJ1-2; 7 bases match TRBD1. The CDR3 spans 16 residues. V dropped 1 base and J dropped 0; count of bases not matched to a gene: 5. Per germline, CDR1 LNHDA and CDR2 SQIVND (reference sequence). The CDR3 sequence: CASSIGGTAANYGYTF. Here the CDR3 DNA reads TGTGCCAGTAGTATAGGGGGGACAGCCGCTAACTATGGCTACACCTTC.

V usage is TRBV4-2 and J usage is TRBJ1-3; TRBD1 matches at 8 bases. The CDR3 has 18 residues. The germline CDR1 and CDR2 sequences are LGHNA and YNFKEQ. J lost 2 bases, V lost 0 bases, and 9 bases had no gene match. The CDR3 DNA reads as TGTGCCAGCAGCCAAGAATTTAGGACAGGGCGAACTGGAAACACCATATATTTT. Translation: CASSQEFRTGRTGNTIYF.

V usage is TRBV9 and J usage is TRBJ1-6, with TRBD1 as a possible D gene (5 bases). The CDR3 extends over 15 amino acids. Trimming removed 0 bases from V and 10 bases from J, with 14 bases in between. From germline, CDR1 is SGDLS and CDR2 YYNGEE. The CDR3 spells CASSVGSWGNSPLHF. The CDR3 coding sequence is TGTGCCAGCAGCGTAGGATCCTGGGGCAACTCACCCCTCCACTTT.

This chain uses TRBV4-1 with TRBJ2-3; 13 nucleotides align to TRBD2. Unmatched junction bases numbered 13, after V lost 7 bases and J lost 6 bases. Germline V gives CDR1 MGHRA, CDR2 YSYEKL. The CDR3 totals 17 residues. In DNA, the CDR3 is TGCGCCAGCACCCCTCTGACTAGCGGGAGGCCGTGGGATACGCAGTATTTT. This translates into CASTPLTSGRPWDTQYF.

J is TRBJ1-4 and V is TRBV6-6; 9 bases match TRBD1. Trimming took 5 bases from V and 8 from J; bases not matched to a gene: 6. CDR3 length equals 14 residues. Germline CDR1 and CDR2: MNHNY and SVGAGI (reference sequence). CDR3 nucleotides: TGTGCCAGCAGTCCAGGACAGGGGAGGGAAAAACTGTTTTTT. Protein: CASSPGQGREKLFF.

The chain uses TRBV18 and TRBJ2-3; 13 positions match TRBD2. V dropped 4 bases and J dropped 5; count of bases not matched to a gene: 9. Per germline, CDR1 KGHSH and CDR2 LQKENI. The CDR3 consists of 17 residues. The DNA for the CDR3 is TGTGCCAGCTCACTCCTCGGACTAGCGGGAGTTAGAGATACGCAGTATTTT. Protein sequence: CASSLLGLAGVRDTQYF.

V gene TRBV30 combines with J gene TRBJ2-3; D tentatively fits TRBD1 or TRBD2 (5 bases each). Germline CDR1 GTSNPN, CDR2 SVGIG (reference sequence). Trimming left V 0 bases short and J 3 bases short, with 7 bases between. This CDR3 region has 13 residues. CDR3 DNA: TGTGCCTGGAGTGTATGGGGGACAGATACGCAGTATTTT. Translation gives CAWSVWGTDTQYF.